The source of this T cell receptor (beta chain) is a study of T cell responses to AZD1222 COVID-19 vaccine. Germline V gene lookup returns CDR1 SGHRS and CDR2 YFSETQ. CDR3 size: 14 residues. Trimming cost V 0 bases and J 0 bases, with 7 bases left between them. The method was immunoSEQ multiplex PCR; TCRdb's version includes in-frame clones alone and lacks a portion of them. The sample shows tens of thousands of clones, more than 90% of them seen only once. Overall study findings and caveats: At study baseline, merely six AZD1222 recipients were seropositive. CD4 TCRs associated with vaccination spanned spike, dominating at 160-218 and 743-854. There were mostly white British donors and more females than males, and clonal diversity was possibly underestimated.

In the case of this clone: Its specificity is unknown.

This sample comprised peripheral blood, obtained on day 0 of AZD1222 vaccination. The J gene is TRBJ2-7, the V gene TRBV5-1; possibly TRBD2 for D (5 bases). This receptor was taken from an adult in good health. This chain's CDR3 is CASSLDGSSYEQYF. DNA of the CDR3: TGCGCCAGCAGCTTGGATGGGAGCTCCTACGAGCAGTACTTC.